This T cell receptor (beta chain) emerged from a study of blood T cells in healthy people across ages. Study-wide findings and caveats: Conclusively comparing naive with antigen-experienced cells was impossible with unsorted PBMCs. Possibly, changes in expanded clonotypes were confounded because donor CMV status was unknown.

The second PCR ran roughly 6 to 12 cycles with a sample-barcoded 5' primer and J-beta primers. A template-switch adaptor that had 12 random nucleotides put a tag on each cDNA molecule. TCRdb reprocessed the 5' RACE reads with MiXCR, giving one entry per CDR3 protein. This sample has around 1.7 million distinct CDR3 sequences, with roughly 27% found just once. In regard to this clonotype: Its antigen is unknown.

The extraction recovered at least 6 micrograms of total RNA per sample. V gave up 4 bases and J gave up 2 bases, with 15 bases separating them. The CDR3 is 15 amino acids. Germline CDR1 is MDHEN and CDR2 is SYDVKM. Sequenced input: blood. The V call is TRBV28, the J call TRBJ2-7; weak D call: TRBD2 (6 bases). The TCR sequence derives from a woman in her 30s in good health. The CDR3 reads CASSSPSLATYEQYF. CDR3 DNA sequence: TGTGCCAGCAGTTCTCCCTCACTAGCAACCTACGAGCAGTACTTC.